This paragraph reports one TCR beta chain. The CDR3 consists of 14 residues. The V and J ends lost 6 bases and 9 bases respectively, with 15 bases between them. CDR1 MNHEY and CDR2 SMNVEV come from the germline V gene (reference sequence). A quantity of about 0.5 to 1 ug RNA underwent reverse transcription using random hexamers. Amplification of TCR beta CDR3 used immunoSEQ multiplex PCR across 54 Vbeta and 13 Jbeta. MiXCR, run by TCRdb on the immunoSEQ multiplex PCR reads, gives a single entry per CDR3 protein. In the table there are some 96,000 distinct CDR3 sequences, around 94% of which are singletons. These data originate in a study of CD8 T cells in Susac syndrome.

The chain links TRBV27 to TRBJ1-6; unclear D gene. This receptor was identified in a human donor with Susac syndrome. Source material: CD4+ T cells from PBMCs. The CDR3 loop reads CASREREQRSPLHF. CDR3 sequence (DNA): TGTGCCAGCAGAGAGAGGGAACAACGTTCACCCCTCCACTTT.